Shown below are 28 T cell receptor beta chains from a single sample sequenced in a study of vaccination effects on CD4 cells after COVID-19. Having been cultured for 10 days, the cells underwent CD4+ T cell isolation. Clones were sequenced by immunoSEQ multiplex PCR, and TCRdb holds only the in-frame ones, with some missing. The data contain 50,000 to 70,000 clones, about 72% of them singletons. These receptors are not linked to any known antigen. The sample consisted of CD4+ T cells from PBMCs cultured without peptide, taken before COVID-19 vaccination. The receptors originated from a human donor who had a prior SARS-CoV-2 infection.

The chain joins TRBV7-9 to TRBJ2-3; D might be TRBD1 (6 bases). The germline CDR1 and CDR2 sequences are SEHNR and FQNEAQ (reference sequence). V lost 0 bases, J lost 5 bases, and 12 bases lay in between. The CDR3 has 15 amino acids. The CDR3, as DNA: TGTGCCAGCAGCTTAGCCCAGGGGCCAAGAGATACGCAGTATTTT. It encodes CASSLAQGPRDTQYF.

The rearrangement links TRBV4-2 to TRBJ2-1; 10 bases align to TRBD1. The CDR3 contains 16 residues. The J segment lost 7 bases and the V segment lost 3 bases, leaving 9 bases of the junction unmatched. Per the germline V gene, CDR1 is LGHNA and CDR2 is YNFKEQ. The CDR3 DNA reads as TGTGCCAGCAGCCACCCCGGGACAGGGGTGGGGAATGAGCAGTTCTTC. This translates into CASSHPGTGVGNEQFF.

This chain uses TRBV19 with TRBJ2-2; the D gene is possibly TRBD2 (5 bases). Germline V gene sequence: CDR1 LNHDA, CDR2 SQIVND (reference sequence). V shed 4 bases and J shed 6 bases, with 15 bases lying between them. This CDR3 spans 15 amino acids. The CDR3 nucleotides are TGTGCCAGTAGTAGCCGGGGTGTTGACGCCGGGGAGCTGTTTTTT. Translating it yields CASSSRGVDAGELFF.

This clone occurred a few times. The V gene is TRBV14, the J gene TRBJ1-5; TRBD1 matches at 7 bases. The CDR3 is 14 residues long. The germline V gene encodes CDR1 SGHDN and CDR2 FVKESK. Germline trimming cut 4 bases from V and 3 bases from J; bases unmatched to any gene: 3. DNA for the CDR3: TGTGCCAGCAGCCTGACAGGGCCCAATCAGCCCCAGCATTTT. Its protein is CASSLTGPNQPQHF.

This clone was found once. V usage is TRBV28 and J usage is TRBJ2-5, with D tentatively TRBD1 (5 bases). V was pared by 7 bases and J by 1 base, with 10 bases between. This CDR3 contains 13 residues. CDR1 MDHEN and CDR2 SYDVKM come from the germline V gene. The CDR3 DNA sequence: TGTGCCAGCAAGAAGGGGTTCCAAGAGACCCAGTACTTC. Protein sequence: CASKKGFQETQYF. Complete variable domain (other parts from reference TRBV28 and TRBJ2-5): DVKVTQSSRYLVKRTGEKVFLECVQDMDHENMFWYRQDPGLGLRLIYFSYDVKMKEKGDIPEGYSVSREKKERFSLILESASTNQTSMYLCASKKGFQETQYFGPGTRLLVL.

V is TRBV5-1 and J is TRBJ1-2; 7 bases are shared with TRBD1. V lost 5 bases to trimming and J lost 0 bases; unmatched junction nucleotides: 4. The V gene's germline CDR1 is SGHRS and CDR2 YFSETQ. CDR3 size: 14 residues. As DNA, the CDR3 is TGCGCCAGCAGAGTTCAGGGGGCTAACTATGGCTACACCTTC. This translates into CASRVQGANYGYTF.

The CDR3 DNA reads as TGTGCCAGCAGCCAAGATGGGGCAGAGGATAATTCACCCCTCCACTTT. Residues: CASSQDGAEDNSPLHF. The chain combines TRBV4-2 with TRBJ1-6, with TRBD1 as a possible D gene (5 bases). Germline V CDR1 and CDR2: LGHNA, YNFKEQ. Trimming left V 0 bases short and J 5 bases short, with 11 bases between. The CDR3 is made up of 16 amino acids.

The CDR3 nucleotides are TGCAGTGCTAGTTCGAAGGGGAACACTGAAGCTTTCTTT. Protein sequence: CSASSKGNTEAFF. V usage is TRBV20-1 and J usage is TRBJ1-1; D uncertain. Germline loops: CDR1 DFQATT, CDR2 SNEGSKA (reference sequence). The CDR3 runs to 13 residues. V gave up 3 bases and J gave up 1 base, with 9 bases separating them.

This clone occurred a few times. The genes are TRBV5-1 and TRBJ1-2, with 9 bases matching TRBD1. With V trimmed by 4 bases and J by 4 bases, 11 bases remained unmatched. CDR1 and CDR2 from the germline V gene are SGHRS and YFSETQ. This CDR3 is 16 amino acids long. CDR3 in amino acids: CASSPGTGNFLYGYTF. The CDR3 bases are TGCGCCAGCAGCCCTGGGACAGGGAATTTTCTCTATGGCTACACCTTC.

The chain carries TRBV11-2 and TRBJ2-1; TRBD2 aligns across 12 bases. Germline V lookup: CDR1 SGHAT, CDR2 FQNNGV. The CDR3 is made up of 16 amino acids. The V gene end was trimmed by 3 bases and the J gene end by 10 bases; junction bases not matched to a gene: 10. The CDR3 spells CASSLNPAGTSGEQFF. In nucleotides, the CDR3 is TGTGCCAGCAGCTTGAACCCAGCCGGGACTAGCGGGGAGCAGTTCTTC.

The V call is TRBV2, the J call TRBJ1-2, with D maybe TRBD1 (5 bases). CDR1 is SNHLY, CDR2 FYNNEI, per germline. Trimming cost V 8 bases and J 5 bases, with 9 bases left between them. CDR3 length: 11 amino acids. The CDR3 reads CASGTSYGYTF. CDR3 DNA: TGTGCCAGCGGGACGTCATATGGCTACACCTTC.

CDR3 bases: TGTGCCACCCTAGCAGGGCCCAATCAGCCCCAGCATTTT. Translation: CATLAGPNQPQHF. The V and J genes are TRBV2 and TRBJ1-5; maybe TRBD1 (5 bases). Trimming pared 10 bases from V and 3 bases from J, leaving 13 bases between. Germline assignment: CDR1 SNHLY and CDR2 FYNNEI. The CDR3 totals 13 residues.

This rearrangement joins TRBV19 to TRBJ2-7; 7 bases map to TRBD2. V lost 5 bases to trimming and J lost 0 bases; unmatched junction nucleotides: 4. CDR1 is LNHDA and CDR2 is SQIVND in the germline V gene (reference sequence). The CDR3 consists of 14 residues. CDR3 DNA sequence: TGTGCCAGTAGTCAATCGGGGGGCTCCTACGAGCAGTACTTC. This codes for CASSQSGGSYEQYF.

This rearrangement joins TRBV7-9 to TRBJ1-1, with D perhaps matching TRBD1 (6 bases). The CDR3 consists of 15 residues. V lost 6 bases, J lost 5 bases, and 19 bases lay in between. CDR1 and CDR2 from the germline V gene are SEHNR and FQNEAQ (reference sequence). The CDR3 loop is CASRFPGGAQTEAFF. CDR3 coding DNA: TGTGCCAGCAGGTTCCCTGGGGGGGCGCAGACTGAAGCTTTCTTT.

The rearrangement joins TRBV28 to TRBJ2-7, with D maybe TRBD2 (6 bases). The CDR3 consists of 17 residues. Looked up from germline, CDR1 is MDHEN and CDR2 is SYDVKM. V was clipped by 5 bases and J by 6 bases, with 26 bases between them. This chain's CDR3 is CASSLTNYRLGFTEQYF. The CDR3, as DNA: TGTGCCAGCAGTCTAACAAATTACCGACTAGGATTTACCGAGCAGTACTTC.

Only a few counts were recorded for this clone. The rearrangement links TRBV18 to TRBJ2-7; D perhaps matches TRBD1 (6 bases). Looked up from germline, CDR1 is KGHSH and CDR2 is LQKENI. The CDR3 runs to 14 residues. V was clipped by 1 base and J by 5 bases, with 12 bases between them. CDR3 in DNA: TGTGCCAGCTCACCACGCACAGGGAGCCACGAGCAGTACTTC. Protein product: CASSPRTGSHEQYF.

The V gene is TRBV9, the J gene TRBJ1-2; 10 positions match TRBD1. Germline CDR1 and CDR2: SGDLS and YYNGEE. V gave up 0 bases and J gave up 5 bases; unmatched junction bases: 4. This CDR3 contains 15 residues. CDR3 DNA: TGTGCCAGCAGCGTAGCGACAGGGGGCGGATATGGCTACACCTTC. Encoded protein: CASSVATGGGYGYTF. The variable domain in full, completed from reference TRBV9 and TRBJ1-2, reads DSGVTQTPKHLITATGQRVTLRCSPRSGDLSVYWYQQSLDQGLQFLIQYYNGEERAKGNILERFSAQQFPDLHSELNLSSLELGDSALYFCASSVATGGGYGYTFGSGTRLTVV.

This clone was found once. The chain uses TRBV2 and TRBJ2-2; 12 bases are shared with TRBD1. This CDR3 is built from 18 residues. The junction had 10 bases not matched to a gene; V was cut back by 5 bases and J by 3 bases. Germline loops: CDR1 SNHLY, CDR2 FYNNEI. CDR3 bases: TGTGCCAGCAGTTACAAGGGACAGGGGGCGTTGGACACCGGGGAGCTGTTTTTT. Its translation: CASSYKGQGALDTGELFF. The full variable domain, rest sourced from reference TRBV2 and TRBJ2-2, is EPEVTQTPSHQVTQMGQEVILRCVPISNHLYFYWYRQILGQKVEFLVSFYNNEISEKSEIFDDQFSVERPDGSNFTLKIRSTKLEDSAMYFCASSYKGQGALDTGELFFGEGSRLTVL.

There are a few counts of this clone. This CDR3 is also generated by other DNA sequences in the sample. The rearrangement joins TRBV9 to TRBJ2-1; D not resolved. Trimming stripped 2 bases from V and 0 bases from J, with 3 bases between. The CDR3 is 13 amino acids. Germline V CDR1 and CDR2: SGDLS, YYNGEE. Here the CDR3 DNA reads TGTGCCAGCAGCGTTGACTCCTACAATGAGCAGTTCTTC. Residues: CASSVDSYNEQFF.

The chain joins TRBV5-1 to TRBJ2-1, with 7 nucleotides matching TRBD2. V was clipped by 5 bases and J by 3 bases; unmatched bases: 11. The germline gives CDR1 SGHRS, CDR2 YFSETQ. The CDR3 is made up of 16 amino acids. CDR3 in amino acids: CASRPRAGDSYNEQFF. The CDR3, as DNA: TGCGCCAGCAGACCCAGGGCGGGAGACAGCTACAATGAGCAGTTCTTC.

This chain connects TRBV5-1 to TRBJ2-1; a possible D gene is TRBD2 (5 bases). Germline CDR1 is SGHRS and CDR2 is YFSETQ. This CDR3 has 14 residues. The V gene lost 1 base and the J gene lost 5 bases, with 10 bases spanning the gap. CDR3 protein: CASSLLATNNEQFF. Here the CDR3 DNA reads TGCGCCAGCAGCTTGTTAGCGACTAACAATGAGCAGTTCTTC.

The genes are TRBV4-3 and TRBJ2-1; D may be TRBD1 (8 bases). The CDR3 covers 16 residues. Per germline, CDR1 LGHNA and CDR2 YSLEER. V gave up 1 base and J gave up 10 bases, with 20 bases separating them. The DNA of the CDR3 is TGCGCCAGCAGCCAAGCGGGAGGAGACAGGGGCAGGGAGCAGTTCTTC. This gives the protein CASSQAGGDRGREQFF.

This clone has just a few counts. This rearrangement joins TRBV7-2 to TRBJ2-5; D not resolved. There are 13 residues in the CDR3. V lost 5 bases and J lost 4, with 11 bases in between. CDR1 is SGHTA and CDR2 is FQGNSA in the germline V gene. The CDR3 DNA follows: TGTGCCAGCAGCCCACTCCGAGGAGAGACCCAGTACTTC. Translating it yields CASSPLRGETQYF.

This clone was detected once. The rearrangement joins TRBV29-1 to TRBJ2-2; tentatively, D is TRBD1 (5 bases). The CDR3 consists of 13 residues. The germline V and J ends were trimmed by 3 bases and 6 bases, with 11 bases remaining between them. CDR1 is SQVTM, CDR2 ANQGSEA, per germline. The CDR3 DNA follows: TGCAGCGTTGATGGCCAGGGTCCCGGGGAGCTGTTTTTT. Translating gives CSVDGQGPGELFF.

The CDR3 DNA reads TGTGCCAGCAGCCCCCTATCGGTCCGCTCTGGAAACACCATATATTTT. It translates to CASSPLSVRSGNTIYF. The rearrangement uses TRBV9 and TRBJ1-3; unclear D gene. There are 16 residues in the CDR3. Trimming took 4 bases from V and 0 from J, leaving 14 bases between them. Germline CDR1 SGDLS, CDR2 YYNGEE.

The rearrangement links TRBV6-6 to TRBJ2-1, with a tentative D call TRBD1 (5 bases). The V gene lost 8 bases and the J gene lost 15 bases, with 20 bases spanning the gap. The CDR3 sequence is 12 residues long. Per germline, CDR1 MNHNY and CDR2 SVGAGI (reference sequence). The chain's CDR3 is CASRQDSALGFF. In nucleotides, the CDR3 is TGTGCCAGCCGACAAGACAGTGCCCTAGGGTTCTTC.

J is TRBJ2-3 and V is TRBV11-3, with D uncertain. The germline V gene encodes CDR1 SGHNT and CDR2 YENEEA. The CDR3 runs 12 residues. The V gene lost 0 bases and the J gene lost 6 bases, with 4 bases spanning the gap. CDR3 sequence reads: CASSLDPDTQYF. The CDR3 coding sequence is TGTGCCAGCAGCTTAGATCCCGATACGCAGTATTTT. Full variable domain (outside the CDR3, taken from reference TRBV11-3 and TRBJ2-3): EAGVVQSPRYKIIEKKQPVAFWCNPISGHNTLYWYLQNLGQGPELLIRYENEEAVDDSQLPKDRFSAERLKGVDSTLKIQPAELGDSAVYLCASSLDPDTQYFGPGTRLTVL.

Here the CDR3 reads CASSLDPGGSYNEQFF. For the CDR3, the DNA is TGCGCCAGCAGCTTGGATCCGGGGGGCTCCTACAATGAGCAGTTCTTC. V usage is TRBV5-1 and J usage is TRBJ2-1, with TRBD2 identical over 7 bases. V shed 0 bases, J shed 0 bases, and the junction held 3 bases outside the gene matches. CDR1 is SGHRS, CDR2 YFSETQ, per germline. The length of the CDR3 is 16 residues.